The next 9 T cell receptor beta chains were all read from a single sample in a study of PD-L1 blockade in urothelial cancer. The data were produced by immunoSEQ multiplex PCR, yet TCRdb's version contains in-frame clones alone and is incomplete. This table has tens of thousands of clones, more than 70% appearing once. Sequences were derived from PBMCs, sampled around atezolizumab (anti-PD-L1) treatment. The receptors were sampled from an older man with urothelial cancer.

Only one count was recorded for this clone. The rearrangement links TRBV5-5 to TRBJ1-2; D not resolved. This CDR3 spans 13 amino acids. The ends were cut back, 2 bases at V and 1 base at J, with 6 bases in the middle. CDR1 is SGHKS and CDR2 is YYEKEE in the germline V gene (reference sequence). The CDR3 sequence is CASSFQVNYGYTF. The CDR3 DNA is TGTGCCAGCAGCTTCCAGGTTAACTATGGCTACACCTTC. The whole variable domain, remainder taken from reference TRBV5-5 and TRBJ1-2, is DAGVTQSPTHLIKTRGQQVTLRCSPISGHKSVSWYQQVLGQGPQFIFQYYEKEERGRGNFPDRFSARQFPNYSSELNVNALLLGDSALYLCASSFQVNYGYTFGSGTRLTVV.

The CDR3 loop is CASKTGDNEQYF. For the CDR3, the DNA is TGTGCCAGCAAGACAGGGGACAACGAGCAGTACTTC. The chain couples TRBV6-5 to TRBJ2-7, with 8 positions matching TRBD1. The CDR3 loop spans 12 amino acids. The germline V gene encodes CDR1 MNHEY and CDR2 SVGAGI. The ends lost 7 bases at V and 5 bases at J; junction bases unmatched: 4.

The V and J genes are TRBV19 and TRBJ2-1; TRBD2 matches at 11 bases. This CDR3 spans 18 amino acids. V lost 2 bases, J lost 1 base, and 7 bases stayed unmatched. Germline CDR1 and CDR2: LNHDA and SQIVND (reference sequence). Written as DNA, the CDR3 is TGTGCCAGTAGTATACTAGCGGGAGGACCCTTGTCCTACAATGAGCAGTTCTTC. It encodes CASSILAGGPLSYNEQFF. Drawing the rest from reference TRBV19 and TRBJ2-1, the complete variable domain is DGGITQSPKYLFRKEGQNVTLSCEQNLNHDAMYWYRQDPGQGLRLIYYSQIVNDFQKGDIAEGYSVSREKKESFPLTVTSAQKNPTAFYLCASSILAGGPLSYNEQFFGPGTRLTVL.

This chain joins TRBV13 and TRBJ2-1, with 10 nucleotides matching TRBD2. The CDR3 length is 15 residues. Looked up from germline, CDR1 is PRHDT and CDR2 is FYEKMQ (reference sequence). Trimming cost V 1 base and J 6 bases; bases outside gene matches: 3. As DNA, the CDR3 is TGTGCCAGCAGCTTAGACCTAGCGGGAGTCAATGAGCAGTTCTTC. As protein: CASSLDLAGVNEQFF.

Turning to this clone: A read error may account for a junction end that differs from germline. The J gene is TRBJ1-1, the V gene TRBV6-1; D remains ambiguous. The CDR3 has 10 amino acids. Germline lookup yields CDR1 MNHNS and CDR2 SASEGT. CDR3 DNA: TGTGCCAGCAGTGAAGCGACACCAGTTTTT. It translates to CASSEATPVF.

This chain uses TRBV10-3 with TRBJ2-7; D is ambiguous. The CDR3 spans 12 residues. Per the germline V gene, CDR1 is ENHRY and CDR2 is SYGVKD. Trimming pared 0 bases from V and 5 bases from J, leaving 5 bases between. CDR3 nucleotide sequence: TGTGCCATCAGTGAGTCGAGGAACGAGCAGTACTTC. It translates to CAISESRNEQYF.

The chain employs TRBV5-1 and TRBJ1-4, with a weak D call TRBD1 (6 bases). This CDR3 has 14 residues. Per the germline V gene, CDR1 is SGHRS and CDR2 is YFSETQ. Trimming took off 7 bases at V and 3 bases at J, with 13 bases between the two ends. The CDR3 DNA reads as TGCGCCAGCGGACCAGGGGACGCTAATGAAAAACTGTTTTTT. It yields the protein CASGPGDANEKLFF.

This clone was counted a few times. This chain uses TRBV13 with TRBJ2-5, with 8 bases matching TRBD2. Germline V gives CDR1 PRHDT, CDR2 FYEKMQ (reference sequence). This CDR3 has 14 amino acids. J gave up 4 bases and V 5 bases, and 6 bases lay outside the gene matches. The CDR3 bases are TGTGCCAGCAGCAACCGACTAGCGCGAGAGACCCAGTACTTC. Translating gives CASSNRLARETQYF.

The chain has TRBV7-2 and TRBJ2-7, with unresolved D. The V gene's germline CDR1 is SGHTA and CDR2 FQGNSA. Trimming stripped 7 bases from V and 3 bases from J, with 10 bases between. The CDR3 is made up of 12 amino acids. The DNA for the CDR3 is TGTGCCAGCACCCGCGAGGACTACGAGCAGTACTTC. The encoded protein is CASTREDYEQYF.